These T cell receptor beta chains were read from a single sample in a study of T cell responses to AZD1222 COVID-19 vaccine. The repertoire was sequenced with immunoSEQ multiplex PCR; TCRdb's copy has only in-frame clones and lacks some. The sample lists tens of thousands of clones, 70% to 90% seen once, with about 3.5% in the top ten. The material sequenced was peripheral blood, taken 28 days after the second AZD1222 dose. The receptors come from an adult who received the AZD1222 COVID-19 vaccine. The conserved cysteine and the conserved F or W are not part of the CDR3 here. D genes are given only for firm matches.

v_call,d_call,cdr3_aa
TRBV28,-,ASSLSPSGANVLT
TRBV12-3/TRBV12-4,TRBD1,ASSPRTGSGYT
TRBV7-2,-,ASSLSQATNTEAF
TRBV28,-,ATSQGIGGYT
TRBV7-9,-,ASRPQGGTGELF
TRBV28,-,ASSPGQNTGELF
TRBV19,-,ASSYGTPSSGNTIY
TRBV3-1/TRBV3-2,-,ASSHSRVQY
TRBV9,-,ASGPGVYGYT
TRBV6-5,-,ASSSGGTDTQY
TRBV30,-,AWSVLSGLPLNEQF
TRBV7-2,-,ASSLRRSADTQY
TRBV12-5,TRBD1,ASGLGQGSLNEQF
TRBV28,-,ASSLRGRGEGAF
TRBV2,-,ASTTDLNYGYT
TRBV24-1,-,ATSDSGTGDSYEQY
TRBV5-1,-,ASRDSNQPQH
TRBV9,TRBD1,ASSARSGTGGVKTEAF
TRBV27,-,ASKVSGLHNSPLH
TRBV5-1,TRBD1,ASRRQAGQGSYEQY
TRBV10-1,-,ASSVVVGGELF
TRBV5-1,TRBD1,ASSRDTGVPYNEQF
TRBV12-3/TRBV12-4,-,ASSFGTHYEQY
TRBV15,TRBD1,ATSPSTGGNSPLH
TRBV30,-,AWSTGRGDTEAF
TRBV18,-,ASSRRGLTYEQY
TRBV19,-,ASSMNRATLANYGYI
TRBV5-1,-,ASSFSGSGQKNIQY
TRBV7-9,TRBD2,ASSSGTSGNTDTQY
TRBV7-2,TRBD2,ASRQIAGGTYEQY
TRBV27,-,ASSLGPRTEAF
TRBV7-2,-,ASSTSGPPQF
TRBV28,-,ASTEGGTFLYGYT
TRBV2,-,ASSERLSTEAF
TRBV10-3,TRBD1,ANRGTGDFSPLH
TRBV11-2,-,ASSLSRGAGETQY
TRBV5-6,-,ASSLVSGEQF